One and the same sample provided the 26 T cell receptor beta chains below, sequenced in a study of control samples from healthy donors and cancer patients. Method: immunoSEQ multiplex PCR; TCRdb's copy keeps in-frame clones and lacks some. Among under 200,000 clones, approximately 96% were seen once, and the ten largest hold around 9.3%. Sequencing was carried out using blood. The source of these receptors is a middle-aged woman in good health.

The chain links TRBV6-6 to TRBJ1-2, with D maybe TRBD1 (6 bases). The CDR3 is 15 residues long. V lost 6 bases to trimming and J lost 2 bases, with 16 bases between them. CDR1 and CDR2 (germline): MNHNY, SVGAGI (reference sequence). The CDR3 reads CASRDGGGGNYGYTF. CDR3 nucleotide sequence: TGTGCCAGCAGGGACGGTGGAGGGGGGAACTATGGCTACACCTTC.

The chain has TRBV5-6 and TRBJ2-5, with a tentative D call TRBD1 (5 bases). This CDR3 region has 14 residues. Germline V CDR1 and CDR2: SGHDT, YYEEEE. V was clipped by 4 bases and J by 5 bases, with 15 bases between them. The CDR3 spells CASSPPRGHETQYF. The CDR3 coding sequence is TGTGCCAGCAGCCCACCAAGGGGTCACGAGACCCAGTACTTC.

The CDR3, as DNA: TGTGCCAGCTCACCACTAACAGGCACCGGGGAGCTGTTTTTT. It is translated as CASSPLTGTGELFF. This sequence joins TRBV18 and TRBJ2-2; D might be TRBD1 (5 bases). Germline CDR1 KGHSH, CDR2 LQKENI. The V end was cut by 1 base, the J end by 4 bases, with 7 bases between. The CDR3 extends over 14 amino acids.

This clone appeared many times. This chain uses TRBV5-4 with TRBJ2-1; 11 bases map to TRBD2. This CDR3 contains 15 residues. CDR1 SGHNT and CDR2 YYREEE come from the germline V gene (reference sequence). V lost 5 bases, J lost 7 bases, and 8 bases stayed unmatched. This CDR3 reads CASRVTSGAGNEQFF. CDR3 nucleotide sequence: TGTGCCAGCAGGGTGACTAGCGGGGCGGGTAATGAGCAGTTCTTC.

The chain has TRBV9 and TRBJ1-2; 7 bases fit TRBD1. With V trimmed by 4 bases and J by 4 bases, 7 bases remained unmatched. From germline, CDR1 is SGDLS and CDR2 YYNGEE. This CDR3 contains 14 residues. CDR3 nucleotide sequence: TGTGCCAGCAGCTTACCAGGGGGGATCTATGGCTACACCTTC. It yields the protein CASSLPGGIYGYTF. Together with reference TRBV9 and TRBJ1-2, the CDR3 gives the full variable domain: DSGVTQTPKHLITATGQRVTLRCSPRSGDLSVYWYQQSLDQGLQFLIQYYNGEERAKGNILERFSAQQFPDLHSELNLSSLELGDSALYFCASSLPGGIYGYTFGSGTRLTVV.

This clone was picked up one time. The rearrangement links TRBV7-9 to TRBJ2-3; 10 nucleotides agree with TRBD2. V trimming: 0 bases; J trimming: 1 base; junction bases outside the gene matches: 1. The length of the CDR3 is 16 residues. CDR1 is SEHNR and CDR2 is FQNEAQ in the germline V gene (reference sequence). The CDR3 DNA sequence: TGTGCCAGCAGCTTAGCGGGGACTAGCGGCACAGATACGCAGTATTTT. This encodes CASSLAGTSGTDTQYF.

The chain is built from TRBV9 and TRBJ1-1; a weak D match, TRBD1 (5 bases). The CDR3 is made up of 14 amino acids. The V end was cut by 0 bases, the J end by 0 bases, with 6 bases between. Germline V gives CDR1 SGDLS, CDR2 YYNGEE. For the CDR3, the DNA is TGTGCCAGCAGCGTAGGACAGCTGAACACTGAAGCTTTCTTT. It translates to CASSVGQLNTEAFF. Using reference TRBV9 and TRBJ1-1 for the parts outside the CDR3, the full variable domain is DSGVTQTPKHLITATGQRVTLRCSPRSGDLSVYWYQQSLDQGLQFLIQYYNGEERAKGNILERFSAQQFPDLHSELNLSSLELGDSALYFCASSVGQLNTEAFFGQGTRLTVV.

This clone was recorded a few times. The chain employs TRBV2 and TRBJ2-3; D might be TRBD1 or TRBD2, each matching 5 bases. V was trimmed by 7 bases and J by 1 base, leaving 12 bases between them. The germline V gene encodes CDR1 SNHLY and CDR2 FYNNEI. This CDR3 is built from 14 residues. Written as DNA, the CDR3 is TGTGCCAGCACCGGTAGAGGGGGCACAGATACGCAGTATTTT. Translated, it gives CASTGRGGTDTQYF.

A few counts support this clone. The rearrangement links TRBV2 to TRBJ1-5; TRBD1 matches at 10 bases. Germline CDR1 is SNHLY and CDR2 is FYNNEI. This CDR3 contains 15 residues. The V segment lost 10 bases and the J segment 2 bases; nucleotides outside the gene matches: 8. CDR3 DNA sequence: TGTGCCACGACTCGGGGGACAGGGGGCAATCAGCCCCAGCATTTT. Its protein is CATTRGTGGNQPQHF. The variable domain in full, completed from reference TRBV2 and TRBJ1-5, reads EPEVTQTPSHQVTQMGQEVILRCVPISNHLYFYWYRQILGQKVEFLVSFYNNEISEKSEIFDDQFSVERPDGSNFTLKIRSTKLEDSAMYFCATTRGTGGNQPQHFGDGTRLSIL.

As DNA, the CDR3 is TGTGCCAGCTCACCAAGCTTCACCGGGGAGCTGTTTTTT. This translates into CASSPSFTGELFF. The V call is TRBV18, the J call TRBJ2-2; D not certain. Germline values: CDR1 KGHSH, CDR2 LQKENI. The CDR3 extends over 13 amino acids. V gave up 2 bases and J gave up 4 bases, with 5 bases separating them.

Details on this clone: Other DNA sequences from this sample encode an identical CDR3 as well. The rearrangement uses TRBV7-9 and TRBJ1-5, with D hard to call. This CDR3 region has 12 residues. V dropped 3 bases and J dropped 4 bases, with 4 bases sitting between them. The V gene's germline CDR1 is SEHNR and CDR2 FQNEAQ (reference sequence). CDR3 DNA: TGTGCCAGCAGCTTTTCAAATCAGCCCCAGCATTTT. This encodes CASSFSNQPQHF.

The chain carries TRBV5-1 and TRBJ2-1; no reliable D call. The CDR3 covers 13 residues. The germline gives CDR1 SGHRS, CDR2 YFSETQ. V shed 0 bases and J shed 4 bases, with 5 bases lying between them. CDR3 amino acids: CASSLDTYNEQFF. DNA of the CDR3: TGCGCCAGCAGCTTGGACACGTACAATGAGCAGTTCTTC.

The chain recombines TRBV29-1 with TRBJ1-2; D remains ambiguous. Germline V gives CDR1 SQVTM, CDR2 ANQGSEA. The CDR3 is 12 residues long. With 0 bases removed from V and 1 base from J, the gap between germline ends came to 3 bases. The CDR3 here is CSVEDGNYGYTF. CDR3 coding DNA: TGCAGCGTTGAAGACGGTAACTATGGCTACACCTTC.

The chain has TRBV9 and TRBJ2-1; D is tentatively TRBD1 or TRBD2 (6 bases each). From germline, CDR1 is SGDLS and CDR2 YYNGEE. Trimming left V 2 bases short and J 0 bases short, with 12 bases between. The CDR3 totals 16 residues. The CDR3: CASSVGGRSSYNEQFF. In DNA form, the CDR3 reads TGTGCCAGCAGCGTCGGGGGCAGGAGCTCCTACAATGAGCAGTTCTTC.

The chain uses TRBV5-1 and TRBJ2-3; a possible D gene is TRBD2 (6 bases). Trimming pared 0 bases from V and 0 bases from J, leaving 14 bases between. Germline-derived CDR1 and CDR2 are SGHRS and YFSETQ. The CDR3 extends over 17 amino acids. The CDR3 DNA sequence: TGCGCCAGCAGCTTGGCCATCGGGGGACCTAGCACAGATACGCAGTATTTT. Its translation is CASSLAIGGPSTDTQYF.

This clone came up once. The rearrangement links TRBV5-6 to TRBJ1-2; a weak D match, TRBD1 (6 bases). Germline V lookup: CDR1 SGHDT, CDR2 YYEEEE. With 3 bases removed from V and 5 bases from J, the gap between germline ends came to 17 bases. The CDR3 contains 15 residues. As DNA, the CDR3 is TGTGCCAGCAGCTCGGTAATGGCAGGGGAGTATGGCTACACCTTC. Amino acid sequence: CASSSVMAGEYGYTF.

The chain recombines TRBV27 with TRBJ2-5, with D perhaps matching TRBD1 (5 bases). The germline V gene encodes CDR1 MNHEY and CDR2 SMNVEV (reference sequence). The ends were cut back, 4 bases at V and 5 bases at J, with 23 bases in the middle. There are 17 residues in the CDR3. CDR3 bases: TGTGCCAGCAGTTCCCGTTATGGCAGGGCCCTAGGGGAGACCCAGTACTTC. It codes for CASSSRYGRALGETQYF.

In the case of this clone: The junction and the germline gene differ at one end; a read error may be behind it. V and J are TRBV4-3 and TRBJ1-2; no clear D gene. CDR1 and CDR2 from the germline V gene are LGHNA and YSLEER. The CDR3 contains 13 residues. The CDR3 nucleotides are TGCGCCAGCAGCCAAGAGGGCCGCGGGGTCGTAAGCTTC. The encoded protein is CASSQEGRGVVSF.

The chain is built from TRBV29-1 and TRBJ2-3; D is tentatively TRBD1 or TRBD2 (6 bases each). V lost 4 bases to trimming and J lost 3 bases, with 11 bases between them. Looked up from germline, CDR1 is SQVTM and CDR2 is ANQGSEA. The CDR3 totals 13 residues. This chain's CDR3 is CSVGKGGTDTQYF. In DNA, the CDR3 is TGCAGCGTTGGAAAAGGGGGGACAGATACGCAGTATTTT.

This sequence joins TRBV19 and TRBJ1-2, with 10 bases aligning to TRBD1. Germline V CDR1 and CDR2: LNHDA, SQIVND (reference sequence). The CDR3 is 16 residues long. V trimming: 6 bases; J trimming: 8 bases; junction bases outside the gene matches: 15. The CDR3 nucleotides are TGTGCCAGTAGCAGGGCCGGGACAGGGGACCATGGGGGCTACACCTTC. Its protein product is CASSRAGTGDHGGYTF.

In nucleotides, the CDR3 is TGTGCCAGCTCGCGGTCCTCCTACAATGAGCAGTTCTTC. It translates to CASSRSSYNEQFF. V usage is TRBV12-3 or TRBV12-4 and J usage is TRBJ2-1; D is undetermined. Trimming stripped 8 bases from V and 0 bases from J, with 8 bases between. The CDR3 contains 13 residues.

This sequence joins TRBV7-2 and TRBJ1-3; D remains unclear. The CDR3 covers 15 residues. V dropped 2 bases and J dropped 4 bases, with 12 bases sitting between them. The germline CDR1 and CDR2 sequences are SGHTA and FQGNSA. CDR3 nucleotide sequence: TGTGCCAGCAGCTTATTACCAGACACCGGAAACACCATATATTTT. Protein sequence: CASSLLPDTGNTIYF.

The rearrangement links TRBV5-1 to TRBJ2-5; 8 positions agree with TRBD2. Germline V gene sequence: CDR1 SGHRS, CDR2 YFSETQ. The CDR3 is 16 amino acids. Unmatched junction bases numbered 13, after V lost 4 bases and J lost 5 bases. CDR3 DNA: TGCGCCAGCAGCCCCACCGGAGCGGGGGATTGGGAGACCCAGTACTTC. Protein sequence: CASSPTGAGDWETQYF.

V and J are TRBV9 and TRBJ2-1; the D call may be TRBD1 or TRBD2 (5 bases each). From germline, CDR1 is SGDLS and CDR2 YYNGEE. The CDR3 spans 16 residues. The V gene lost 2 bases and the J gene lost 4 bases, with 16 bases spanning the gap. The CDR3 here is CASSVSNRDGYNEQFF. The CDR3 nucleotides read TGTGCCAGCAGCGTCTCAAACCGGGACGGATACAATGAGCAGTTCTTC.

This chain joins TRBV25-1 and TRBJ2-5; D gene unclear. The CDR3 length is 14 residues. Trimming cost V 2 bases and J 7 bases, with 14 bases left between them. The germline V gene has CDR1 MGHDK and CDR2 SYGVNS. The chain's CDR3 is CASSEVVQARTQYF. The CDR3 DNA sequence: TGTGCCAGCAGTGAAGTTGTGCAGGCTCGGACCCAGTACTTC. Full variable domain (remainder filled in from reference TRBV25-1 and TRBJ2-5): EADIYQTPRYLVIGTGKKITLECSQTMGHDKMYWYQQDPGMELHLIHYSYGVNSTEKGDLSSESTVSRIRTEHFPLTLESARPSHTSQYLCASSEVVQARTQYFGPGTRLLVL.

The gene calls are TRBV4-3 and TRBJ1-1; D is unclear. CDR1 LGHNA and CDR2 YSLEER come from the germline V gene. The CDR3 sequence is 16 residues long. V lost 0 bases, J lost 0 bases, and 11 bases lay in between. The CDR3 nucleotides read TGCGCCAGCAGCCAAGATTACAGCGCCATGAACACTGAAGCTTTCTTT. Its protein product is CASSQDYSAMNTEAFF.